The 31 T cell receptor beta chains below come from one sample, sequenced in a study of T cells in Graves' hyperthyroidism and ophthalmopathy. The CDR3 regions of TCR beta were amplified from RNA transcripts. During a first-round RT-PCR of the TCR CDR3, the HTBI primer set was used. Via MiXCR, TCRdb re-called the multiplex PCR reads, giving one row per CDR3 protein. The profile covers a few hundred thousand distinct CDR3 sequences, with 15% to 20% appearing a single time and less than 3.5% taken by the ten largest. What was sequenced was blood. The receptors come from a woman in her 40s with Graves' ophthalmopathy.

This clonotype was found many times. Here the CDR3 reads CASESRDNEKLFF. The CDR3 nucleotides are TGTGCCAGCGAATCAAGGGATAATGAAAAACTGTTTTTT. J is TRBJ1-4 and V is TRBV2; the D is unclear. The CDR3 has 13 amino acids. With 8 bases removed from V and 4 bases from J, the gap between germline ends came to 11 bases. Germline V lookup: CDR1 SNHLY, CDR2 FYNNEI.

This chain uses TRBV6-1 with TRBJ2-5, with 10 bases identical to TRBD2. This CDR3 has 17 residues. V gave up 0 bases and J gave up 2 bases; unmatched junction bases: 6. Germline values: CDR1 MNHNS, CDR2 SASEGT. The CDR3 spells CASSEAGAGGSQETQYF. For the CDR3, the DNA is TGTGCCAGCAGTGAAGCCGGAGCGGGGGGGTCACAAGAGACCCAGTACTTC.

V is TRBV7-9 and J is TRBJ2-5; TRBD1 matches 10 bases. Per germline, CDR1 SEHNR and CDR2 FQNEAQ (reference sequence). The CDR3 contains 15 residues. J gave up 5 bases and V 1 base, and 4 bases lay outside the gene matches. The CDR3 loop is CASSLGQGALETQYF. CDR3 sequence (DNA): TGTGCCAGCAGCTTAGGACAGGGGGCCTTGGAGACCCAGTACTTC.

This clonotype was observed a few times. This chain's CDR3 is CASRKTGSTGELFF. The CDR3 coding sequence is TGTGCCAGCAGAAAGACAGGGAGCACCGGGGAGCTGTTTTTT. The V call is TRBV6-1, the J call TRBJ2-2; 7 bases are a match to TRBD1. V shed 6 bases and J 4 bases; nucleotides not matched to a gene: 5. Germline V gene lookup returns CDR1 MNHNS and CDR2 SASEGT. The CDR3 runs to 14 residues.

The J gene is TRBJ2-7, the V gene TRBV3-1, with 7 bases identical to TRBD1. This CDR3 region has 16 residues. V lost 4 bases to trimming and J lost 3 bases; unmatched junction nucleotides: 12. Germline V gene lookup returns CDR1 LGHDT and CDR2 YNNKEL (reference sequence). CDR3 loop: CASSRPSRTGDYEQYF. The DNA for the CDR3 is TGTGCCAGCAGCCGCCCGTCCAGAACAGGGGACTACGAGCAGTACTTC.

This clonotype was counted a few times. V is TRBV29-1 and J is TRBJ2-1, with 8 bases that match TRBD1. From germline, CDR1 is SQVTM and CDR2 ANQGSEA. The CDR3 loop spans 17 amino acids. The ends lost 1 base at V and 1 base at J; junction bases unmatched: 9. The CDR3 loop reads CSVEGQRRGRSYNEQFF. The CDR3 DNA follows: TGCAGCGTTGAAGGACAACGCAGGGGGCGATCCTACAATGAGCAGTTCTTC.

The table lists this clonotype with many counts. The V gene is TRBV5-1, the J gene TRBJ2-1; the match to TRBD2 covers 7 bases. J lost 0 bases, V lost 4 bases, and 1 base had no gene match. CDR1 is SGHRS and CDR2 is YFSETQ in the germline V gene. The CDR3 runs 14 residues. This CDR3 reads CASSGGSSYNEQFF. In nucleotides, the CDR3 is TGCGCCAGCAGCGGCGGGAGCTCCTACAATGAGCAGTTCTTC.

This clonotype was counted between two and nine times. The J gene is TRBJ1-5, the V gene TRBV20-1; 7 bases are a match to TRBD1. CDR3 length equals 13 residues. V was clipped by 3 bases and J by 3 bases; unmatched bases: 2. CDR1 is DFQATT and CDR2 is SNEGSKA in the germline V gene (reference sequence). CDR3 amino acids: CSARGQYNQPQHF. Here the CDR3 DNA reads TGCAGTGCTAGGGGACAGTACAATCAGCCCCAGCATTTT.

The chain has TRBV4-1 and TRBJ1-3; 8 bases map to TRBD1. The CDR3 runs 19 residues. V was pared by 2 bases and J by 0 bases, with 12 bases of the junction left unmatched. Germline-derived CDR1 and CDR2 are MGHRA and YSYEKL. DNA for the CDR3: TGCGCCAGCAGCCAACCGAGGACAGGGAGGGCAAGCTCTGGAAACACCATATATTTT. Residues: CASSQPRTGRASSGNTIYF.

This clonotype was seen many times. The chain couples TRBV30 to TRBJ1-2; maybe TRBD1 (5 bases). Trimming took 7 bases from V and 7 from J, leaving 25 bases between them. The CDR3 consists of 15 residues. CDR1 is GTSNPN and CDR2 is SVGIG in the germline V gene (reference sequence). Here the CDR3 reads CASQSARGKGPGYTF. As DNA, the CDR3 is TGTGCCTCACAATCAGCGAGGGGTAAAGGACCTGGCTACACCTTC. Complete variable domain (other parts from reference TRBV30 and TRBJ1-2): SQTIHQWPATLVQPVGSPLSLECTVEGTSNPNLYWYRQAAGRGLQLLFYSVGIGQISSEVPQNLSASRPQDRQFILSSKKLLLSDSGFYLCASQSARGKGPGYTFGSGTRLTVV.

J is TRBJ2-2 and V is TRBV20-1, with TRBD2 as a possible D gene (5 bases). Per germline, CDR1 DFQATT and CDR2 SNEGSKA (reference sequence). The CDR3 extends over 16 amino acids. V was cut by 5 bases and J by 4 bases, with 20 bases left in between. Here the CDR3 reads CSAPIGGQTITGELFF. The CDR3 nucleotides read TGCAGTGCTCCAATCGGCGGGCAAACTATCACCGGGGAGCTGTTTTTT.

Here the CDR3 reads CAIRLQDSGELFF. The CDR3 DNA reads TGTGCCATCAGACTACAGGATTCCGGGGAGCTGTTTTTT. The chain joins TRBV10-3 to TRBJ2-2; tentatively, D is TRBD1 (5 bases). This CDR3 is 13 amino acids long. The V gene lost 6 bases and the J gene lost 6 bases, with 11 bases spanning the gap. Germline V gene sequence: CDR1 ENHRY, CDR2 SYGVKD.

This clonotype was found a few times. V and J are TRBV12-3 or TRBV12-4 and TRBJ1-5; no definite D call. The V end was cut by 2 bases, the J end by 0 bases, with 8 bases between. This CDR3 comprises 15 residues. The chain's CDR3 is CASSLMSVSNQPQHF. The CDR3 DNA sequence: TGTGCCAGCAGTTTAATGTCGGTTAGCAATCAGCCCCAGCATTTT.

This clonotype has a count of ten or more. J is TRBJ2-5 and V is TRBV11-1; weak D call: TRBD1 (6 bases). This CDR3 comprises 13 residues. V was shortened by 2 bases and J by 6 bases, with 10 bases between the two germline ends. CDR1 SGHAT and CDR2 FQDESV come from the germline V gene (reference sequence). CDR3 protein: CASSLLGAQTQYF. The CDR3 bases are TGTGCCAGCAGCTTATTGGGGGCGCAGACCCAGTACTTC.

Comments on this clonotype: A read error is possible here, since a much larger clone lies one base away. The chain couples TRBV2 to TRBJ2-1, with a weak D call TRBD2 (5 bases). Trimming took 11 bases from V and 3 from J, leaving 11 bases between them. The CDR3 has 12 amino acids. The V gene's germline CDR1 is SNHLY and CDR2 FYNNEI. As DNA, the CDR3 is TGTGCCGGCCGCGGGTACTACAATGAGCAGTTCTTC. Amino acid sequence: CAGRGYYNEQFF.

The rearrangement links TRBV19 to TRBJ2-3; TRBD1 matches at 9 bases. The CDR3 runs to 15 residues. CDR1 LNHDA and CDR2 SQIVND come from the germline V gene (reference sequence). The V segment lost 3 bases and the J segment 5 bases; nucleotides outside the gene matches: 6. CDR3 protein: CASSMAADRGDTQYF. Written as DNA, the CDR3 is TGTGCCAGTAGTATGGCGGCGGACAGGGGAGATACGCAGTATTTT.

The rearrangement links TRBV7-2 to TRBJ1-3, with no clear D. Germline V gene data show CDR1 as SGHTA and CDR2 as FQGNSA. Trimming took 4 bases from V and 4 from J, leaving 11 bases between them. The CDR3 runs 14 residues. CDR3 sequence: CASSSTPQGNTIYF. The DNA for the CDR3 is TGTGCCAGCAGCTCGACACCCCAAGGAAACACCATATATTTT.

V usage is TRBV5-1 and J usage is TRBJ2-5; 10 positions agree with TRBD1. The CDR3 is 15 residues long. The germline V gene has CDR1 SGHRS and CDR2 YFSETQ. With V trimmed by 4 bases and J by 0 bases, 3 bases remained unmatched. In DNA, the CDR3 is TGCGCCAGCAGCACGGGACAGGGGTACCAAGAGACCCAGTACTTC. Translated, it gives CASSTGQGYQETQYF.

This chain joins TRBV12-3 or TRBV12-4 and TRBJ2-5; 7 bases are a match to TRBD1. This CDR3 has 15 residues. The J segment lost 3 bases and the V segment lost 7 bases, leaving 11 bases of the junction unmatched. The chain's CDR3 is CASTLHTGVKETQYF. The DNA of the CDR3 is TGTGCCAGCACCCTCCACACAGGGGTAAAAGAGACCCAGTACTTC.

This clonotype was seen ten or more times. The chain uses TRBV12-3 or TRBV12-4 and TRBJ2-3, with TRBD2 identical over 10 bases. With V trimmed by 5 bases and J by 2 bases, 16 bases remained unmatched. The CDR3 sequence is 19 residues long. The CDR3 sequence: CASSIRTSGTPEYTDTQYF. The CDR3 DNA follows: TGTGCCAGCAGTATAAGGACTAGCGGAACACCTGAATACACAGATACGCAGTATTTT.

This clonotype was observed at least ten times. The rearrangement joins TRBV18 to TRBJ1-1; a possible D gene is TRBD1 (6 bases). This CDR3 spans 14 amino acids. The germline gives CDR1 KGHSH, CDR2 LQKENI. Trimming took 2 bases from V and 5 from J, leaving 12 bases between them. The CDR3 DNA reads as TGTGCCAGCTCACCAATACAGGGAGATACTGAAGCTTTCTTT. This sequence encodes CASSPIQGDTEAFF.

This clonotype showed up many times. V gene TRBV7-3 combines with J gene TRBJ2-1, with 8 bases lining up with TRBD2. J was trimmed by 4 bases and V by 5 bases; bases with no gene match: 7. CDR3 length: 15 residues. Germline lookup yields CDR1 SGHTA and CDR2 FQGTGA. CDR3 bases: TGTGCCAGCAGCCAGAGCGGGGGAGTATACAATGAGCAGTTCTTC. It codes for CASSQSGGVYNEQFF.

This clonotype was seen many times. CDR3 region: CASSQQETQYF. As DNA, the CDR3 is TGTGCCAGCAGCCAACAAGAGACCCAGTACTTC. This sequence joins TRBV18 and TRBJ2-5; D is undetermined. The CDR3 has 11 residues. The V and J ends lost 8 bases and 2 bases respectively, with 6 bases between them. The germline V gene has CDR1 KGHSH and CDR2 LQKENI.

This clonotype was counted a few times. The V call is TRBV5-1, the J call TRBJ2-7; 7 nucleotides agree with TRBD1. J gave up 0 bases and V 0 bases, and 12 bases lay outside the gene matches. The CDR3 has 18 amino acids. CDR1 and CDR2 from the germline V gene are SGHRS and YFSETQ. The chain's CDR3 is CASSLEPKSGTASYEQYF. DNA of the CDR3: TGCGCCAGCAGCTTGGAGCCCAAGTCCGGGACAGCCTCCTACGAGCAGTACTTC. Supplemented by reference TRBV5-1 and TRBJ2-7, the full variable domain reads KAGVTQTPRYLIKTRGQQVTLSCSPISGHRSVSWYQQTPGQGLQFLFEYFSETQRNKGNFPGRFSGRQFSNSRSEMNVSTLELGDSALYLCASSLEPKSGTASYEQYFGPGTRLTVT.

This clonotype was observed a handful of times. The rearrangement uses TRBV10-3 and TRBJ1-4; no reliable D call. The CDR3 has 15 residues. Germline V CDR1 and CDR2: ENHRY, SYGVKD. Trimming pared 6 bases from V and 4 bases from J, leaving 15 bases between. As DNA, the CDR3 is TGTGCCATCAGCACTGGACGGGAGAGTAATGAAAAACTGTTTTTT. This codes for CAISTGRESNEKLFF.

CDR3 nucleotide sequence: TGCAGCGTAACGTACAGGGGGGGCCAGGGCACTGAAGCTTTCTTT. It encodes CSVTYRGGQGTEAFF. V gene TRBV29-1 combines with J gene TRBJ1-1; TRBD1 agrees at 8 bases. The CDR3 consists of 15 residues. Germline values: CDR1 SQVTM, CDR2 ANQGSEA. The V gene end was trimmed by 6 bases and the J gene end by 4 bases; junction bases not matched to a gene: 13.

This sequence joins TRBV3-1 and TRBJ2-7; 11 bases line up with TRBD2. The CDR3 covers 18 residues. After removal of 0 bases from V and 6 bases from J, the junction contained 13 bases not matched to a gene. Germline V CDR1 and CDR2: LGHDT, YNNKEL (reference sequence). The CDR3 DNA follows: TGTGCCAGCAGCCAAGACAGAGGACTAGCGGGTTGGGCGGGCGAGCAGTACTTC. Translated: CASSQDRGLAGWAGEQYF.

This clonotype was recorded at least ten times. This chain links TRBV7-2 with TRBJ2-7, with 9 positions matching TRBD1. The V gene end was trimmed by 5 bases and the J gene end by 2 bases; junction bases not matched to a gene: 10. The CDR3 consists of 16 residues. The germline gives CDR1 SGHTA, CDR2 FQGNSA. CDR3 sequence (DNA): TGTGCCAGCAGCCACAGATCGGGACAGGGCACCTACGAGCAGTACTTC. Protein product: CASSHRSGQGTYEQYF.

The table lists this clonotype with many counts. Here the CDR3 reads CASSQEGFGETQYF. In DNA form, the CDR3 reads TGTGCCAGCAGCCAAGAAGGGTTCGGGGAGACCCAGTACTTC. This chain uses TRBV3-1 with TRBJ2-5; D not certain. The length of the CDR3 is 14 residues. Germline CDR1 and CDR2: LGHDT and YNNKEL (reference sequence). Trimming pared 0 bases from V and 5 bases from J, leaving 10 bases between.

J is TRBJ2-2 and V is TRBV5-1; 13 bases align to TRBD2. Trimming cost V 4 bases and J 5 bases; bases outside gene matches: 5. Germline CDR1 reads SGHRS; CDR2 reads YFSETQ. The CDR3 has 16 residues. CDR3 nucleotides: TGCGCCAGCAGCAGACTAGCGGGAGGCGGTACCGGGGAGCTGTTTTTT. It codes for CASSRLAGGGTGELFF.

This chain joins TRBV7-9 and TRBJ2-2, with 7 bases aligning to TRBD2. The CDR3 has 16 amino acids. The junction had 10 bases not matched to a gene; V was cut back by 5 bases and J by 4 bases. The germline CDR1 and CDR2 sequences are SEHNR and FQNEAQ (reference sequence). The CDR3 is CASSRAGGTLTGELFF. CDR3 DNA: TGTGCCAGCAGCCGAGCCGGGGGGACGCTCACCGGGGAGCTGTTTTTT. The full variable domain, in which reference TRBV7-9 and TRBJ2-2 provide the parts outside the CDR3, is DTGVSQNPRHKITKRGQNVTFRCDPISEHNRLYWYRQTLGQGPEFLTYFQNEAQLEKSRLLSDRFSAERPKGSFSTLEIQRTEQGDSAMYLCASSRAGGTLTGELFFGEGSRLTVL.